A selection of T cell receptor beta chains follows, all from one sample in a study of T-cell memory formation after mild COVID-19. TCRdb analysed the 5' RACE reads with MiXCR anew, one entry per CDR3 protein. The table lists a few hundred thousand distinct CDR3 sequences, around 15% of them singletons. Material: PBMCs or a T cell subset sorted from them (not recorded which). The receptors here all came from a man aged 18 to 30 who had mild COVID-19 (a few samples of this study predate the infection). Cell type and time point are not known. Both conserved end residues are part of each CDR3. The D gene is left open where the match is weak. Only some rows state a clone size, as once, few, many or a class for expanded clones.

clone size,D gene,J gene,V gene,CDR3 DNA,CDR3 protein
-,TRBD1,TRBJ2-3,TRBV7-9,TGTGCCAGCAGCGATACAGGGGGCAAGAATGCAGATACGCAGTATTTT,CASSDTGGKNADTQYF
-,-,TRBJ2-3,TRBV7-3,TGTGCCAGCAGCTTAAGTAGGGGCGATACGCAGTATTTT,CASSLSRGDTQYF
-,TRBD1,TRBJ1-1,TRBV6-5,TGTGCCAGCAGTCATGGAACAGGGGGCATTGCCACTGAAGCTTTCTTT,CASSHGTGGIATEAFF
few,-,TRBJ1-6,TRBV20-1,TGCAGTGCTAGGCCGGCGAATAATTCACCCCTCCACTTT,CSARPANNSPLHF
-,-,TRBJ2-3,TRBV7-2,TGTGCCAGCAGCCCCTGGGAGGGCACAGATACGCAGTATTTT,CASSPWEGTDTQYF
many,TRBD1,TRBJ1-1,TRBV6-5,TGTGCCAGCAGGCCGATACCGGGACAGACGAACACTGAAGCTTTCTTT,CASRPIPGQTNTEAFF
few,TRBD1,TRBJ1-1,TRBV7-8,TGTGCCAGCAGATGGGACAGGGGCACTGAAGCTTTCTTT,CASRWDRGTEAFF
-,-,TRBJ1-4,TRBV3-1,TGTGCCAGCAGCCTTACACTGTGGGGTGAAAAACTGTTTTTT,CASSLTLWGEKLFF
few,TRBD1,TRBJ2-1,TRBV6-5,TGTGCCAGCAGCCACCCGACAGGGTTCCTCAATGAGCAGTTCTTC,CASSHPTGFLNEQFF
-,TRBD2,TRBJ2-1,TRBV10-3,TGTGCCGCGAACGGGGGGTACAATGAGCAGTTCTTC,CAANGGYNEQFF
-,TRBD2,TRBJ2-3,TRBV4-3,TGCGCCAGCAGCCGAGTAAGCGGGGACTATCTCGGTACGCAGTATTTT,CASSRVSGDYLGTQYF
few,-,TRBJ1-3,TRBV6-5,TGTGCCAGCGGATCGGACACGACCATATATTTT,CASGSDTTIYF
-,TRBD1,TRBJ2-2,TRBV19,TGTGCCAGTAGTACGGAACCGGACAGGCCCACCGGGGAGCTGTTTTTT,CASSTEPDRPTGELFF
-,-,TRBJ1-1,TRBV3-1,TGTGCCAGCAGCCAATTGGTCATGAACACTGAAGCTTTCTTT,CASSQLVMNTEAFF
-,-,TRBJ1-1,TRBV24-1,TGTGCCACCAGTGATTTAGGGGGGGCGCAAGCTTTCTTT,CATSDLGGAQAFF
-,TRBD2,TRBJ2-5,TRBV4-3,TGCGCCAGCAGCCAACAAAGCAGCGGGGGGGGGATAGAGACCCAGTACTTC,CASSQQSSGGGIETQYF
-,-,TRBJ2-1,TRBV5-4,TGTGCCAGCAGCCTGTTAAGTGCCTACAATGAGCAGTTCTTC,CASSLLSAYNEQFF
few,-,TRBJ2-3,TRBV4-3,TGCGCCAGCAGCCAAAGCTTAGCGCGCGGACTCCTCACCCGGTCTAGCACAGATACGCAGTATTTT,CASSQSLARGLLTRSSTDTQYF
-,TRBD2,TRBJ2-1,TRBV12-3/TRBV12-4,TGTGCCAGCAGTGCGGGACTAGCGGGGGCCTGGGATGAGCAGTTCTTC,CASSAGLAGAWDEQFF
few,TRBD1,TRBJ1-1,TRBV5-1,TGCGCCAGCAGCTTGAGTGGGACAGCAATGAACACTGAAGCTTTCTTT,CASSLSGTAMNTEAFF
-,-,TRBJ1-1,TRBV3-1,TGTGCCAGCAGCCCACTTCGGGACGGGAACACTGAAGCTTTCTTT,CASSPLRDGNTEAFF
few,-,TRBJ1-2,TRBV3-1,TGTGCCAGCAGCCATTCGCGGGGCTACACCTTC,CASSHSRGYTF
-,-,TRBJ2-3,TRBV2,TGTGCCAGCAGGCAGGGGATAGATACGCAGTATTTT,CASRQGIDTQYF
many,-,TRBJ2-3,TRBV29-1,TGCAGCGCCGAACGGCCTTCGCAGACGCAGTATTTT,CSAERPSQTQYF
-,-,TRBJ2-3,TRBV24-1,TGTGCCACCAGTGATTCCGATCGGATTGCAGATACGCAGTATTTT,CATSDSDRIADTQYF
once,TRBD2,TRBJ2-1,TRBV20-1,TGCAGTGCCCCCTTTCGAGCGGGGGGCAATGAGCAGTTCTTC,CSAPFRAGGNEQFF
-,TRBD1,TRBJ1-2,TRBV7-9,TGTGCCAGCAGCCCCGGGACAGGGGGTTACGGCTACACCTTC,CASSPGTGGYGYTF
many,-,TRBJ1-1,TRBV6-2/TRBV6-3,TGTGCCAGCAGTTACTTGGGAGCACGGGAAGCTTTCTTT,CASSYLGAREAFF
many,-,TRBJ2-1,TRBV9,TGTGCCAGCAGCTCCAGTAGCGGTTCCTACAATGAGCAGTTCTTC,CASSSSSGSYNEQFF
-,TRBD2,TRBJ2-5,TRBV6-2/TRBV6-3,TGTGCCAGCAGTTATACGGGGGGCCAAGAGACCCAGTACTTC,CASSYTGGQETQYF
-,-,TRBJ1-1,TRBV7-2,TGTGCCAGCAGCTTAGGGTGGAGAAGGACTGAAGCTTTCTTT,CASSLGWRRTEAFF
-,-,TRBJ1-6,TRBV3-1,TGTGCCAGCGCCCTACGGGAGACTAATTCACCCCTCCACTTT,CASALRETNSPLHF
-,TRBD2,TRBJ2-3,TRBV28,TGTGCCAGCATCGCGGGGGGGAGAGCAGATACGCAGTATTTT,CASIAGGRADTQYF
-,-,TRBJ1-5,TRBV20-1,TGCAGTGCTAGCCCACAGATCAATCAGCCCCAGCATTTT,CSASPQINQPQHF
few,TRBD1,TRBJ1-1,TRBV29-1,TGCAGCGTTGTGCTCACAGGGGTACTTCCTTTCTTT,CSVVLTGVLPFF
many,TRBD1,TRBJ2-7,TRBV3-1,TGTGCCAGCAGCGCCCGGGACAGGGCCTACGAGCAGTACTTC,CASSARDRAYEQYF
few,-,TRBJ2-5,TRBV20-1,TGCAGTGGGTGGGAAGGGATTGTGGAGACCCAGTACTTC,CSGWEGIVETQYF
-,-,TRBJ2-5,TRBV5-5,TGTGCCAGCCAGGGAGGGGGCGTTCGGGAGACCCAGTACTTC,CASQGGGVRETQYF
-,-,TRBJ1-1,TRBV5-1,TGCGCCAGCAGCATGACCGAGCCCACTGAAGCTTTCTTT,CASSMTEPTEAFF
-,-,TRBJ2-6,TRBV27,TGTGCCAGCAGTATGCGGGGGCCCCTCTCTGGGGCCAACGTCCTGACTTTC,CASSMRGPLSGANVLTF
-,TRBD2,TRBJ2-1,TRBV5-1,TGCGCCAGCAGCAACACCGGGGGGGGCGATGAGCAGTTCTTC,CASSNTGGGDEQFF
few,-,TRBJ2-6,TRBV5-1,TGCGCCAGCAGCGAGAGAGCAGGGGCCAACGTCCTGACTTTC,CASSERAGANVLTF
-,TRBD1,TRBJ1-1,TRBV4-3,TGCGCCAGCAGCCCTGGGACAGCTGGATGGGGGACTGAAGCTTTCTTT,CASSPGTAGWGTEAFF
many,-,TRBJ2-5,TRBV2,TGTGCCAGCAGTGAAGAGTGGTACCCGGTCGTATACTTC,CASSEEWYPVVYF
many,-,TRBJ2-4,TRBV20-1,TGCAGTGCTAGCTCAGAGGCCGCGTACATTCAGTACTTC,CSASSEAAYIQYF
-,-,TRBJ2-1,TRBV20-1,TGCAGTGCTAATGGACAGAACAATGAGCAGTTCTTC,CSANGQNNEQFF
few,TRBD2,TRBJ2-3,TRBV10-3,TGTGCCATCAACTCCGGGGGGGTCGCAGATACGCAGTATTTT,CAINSGGVADTQYF
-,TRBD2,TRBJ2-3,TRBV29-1,TGCAGCGCAATAGCGGGGGGGCAGGATACGCAGTATTTT,CSAIAGGQDTQYF
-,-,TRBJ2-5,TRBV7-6,TGTGCCAGCAGCCTCCCCCGGGGGAGCTCCCAAGAGACCCAGTACTTC,CASSLPRGSSQETQYF
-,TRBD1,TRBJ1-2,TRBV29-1,TGCAGCGTTTTAGGGGACAGGGATGGCTACACCTTC,CSVLGDRDGYTF
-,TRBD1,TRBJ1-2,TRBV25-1,TGTGCCAGCAGTCCCTGGGACAGAGATGGCTACACCTTC,CASSPWDRDGYTF
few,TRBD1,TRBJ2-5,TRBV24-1,TGTGCCACCGGGGAGGCAGGGGGCAAAGAGACCCAGTACTTC,CATGEAGGKETQYF
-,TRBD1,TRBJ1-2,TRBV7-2,TGTGCCAGCAGCCTACAACAGGGGGACTATGGCTACACCTTC,CASSLQQGDYGYTF
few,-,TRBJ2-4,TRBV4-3,TGCGCCAGCAGCACCCGAGGCGGCATTCAGTACTTC,CASSTRGGIQYF
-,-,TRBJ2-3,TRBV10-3,TGTGCCATCAGGACCCCGGGCAGCCCCACAGATACGCAGTATTTT,CAIRTPGSPTDTQYF
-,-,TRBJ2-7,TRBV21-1,TGTGCCAGCAGCATGGACAGGGCCTCCTACGAGCAGTACTTC,CASSMDRASYEQYF
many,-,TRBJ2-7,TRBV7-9,TGTGCCAGCAGCTTAGGCACGGGACTGATCTACGAGCAGTACTTC,CASSLGTGLIYEQYF